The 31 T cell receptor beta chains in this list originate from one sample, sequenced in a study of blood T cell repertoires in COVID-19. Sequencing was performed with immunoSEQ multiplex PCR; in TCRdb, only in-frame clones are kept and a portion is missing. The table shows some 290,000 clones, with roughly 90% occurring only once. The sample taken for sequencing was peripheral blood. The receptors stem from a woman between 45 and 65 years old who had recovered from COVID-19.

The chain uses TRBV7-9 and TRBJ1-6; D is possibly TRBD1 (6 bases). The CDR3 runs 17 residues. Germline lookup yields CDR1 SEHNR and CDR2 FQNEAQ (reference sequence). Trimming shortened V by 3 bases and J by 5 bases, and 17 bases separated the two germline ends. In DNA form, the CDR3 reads TGTGCCAGCAGCTTGTATATTTCAGGGGCCCATAATTCACCCCTCCACTTT. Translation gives CASSLYISGAHNSPLHF. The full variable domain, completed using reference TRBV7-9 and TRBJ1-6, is DTGVSQNPRHKITKRGQNVTFRCDPISEHNRLYWYRQTLGQGPEFLTYFQNEAQLEKSRLLSDRFSAERPKGSFSTLEIQRTEQGDSAMYLCASSLYISGAHNSPLHFGNGTRLTVT.

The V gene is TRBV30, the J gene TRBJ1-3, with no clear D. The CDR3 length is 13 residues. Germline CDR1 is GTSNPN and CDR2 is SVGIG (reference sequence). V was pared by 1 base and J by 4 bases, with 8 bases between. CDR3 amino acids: CAWSGAGGNTIYF. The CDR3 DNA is TGTGCCTGGAGTGGGGCGGGCGGAAACACCATATATTTT.

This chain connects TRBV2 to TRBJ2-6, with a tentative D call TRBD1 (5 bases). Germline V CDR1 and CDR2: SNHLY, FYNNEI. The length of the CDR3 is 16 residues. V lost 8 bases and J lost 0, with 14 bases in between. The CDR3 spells CASEGAIFSGANVLTF. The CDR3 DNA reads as TGTGCCAGCGAAGGGGCGATCTTCTCTGGGGCCAACGTCCTGACTTTC.

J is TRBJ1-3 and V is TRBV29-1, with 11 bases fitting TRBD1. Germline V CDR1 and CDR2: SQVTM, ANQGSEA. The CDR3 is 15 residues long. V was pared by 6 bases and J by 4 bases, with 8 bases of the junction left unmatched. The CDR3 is CSVTGTGGFGNTIYF. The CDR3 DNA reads TGCAGCGTGACCGGGACAGGGGGGTTCGGAAACACCATATATTTT. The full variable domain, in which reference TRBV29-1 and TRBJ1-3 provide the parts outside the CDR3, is SAVISQKPSRDICQRGTSLTIQCQVDSQVTMMFWYRQQPGQSLTLIATANQGSEATYESGFVIDKFPISRPNLTFSTLTVSNMSPEDSSIYLCSVTGTGGFGNTIYFGEGSWLTVV.

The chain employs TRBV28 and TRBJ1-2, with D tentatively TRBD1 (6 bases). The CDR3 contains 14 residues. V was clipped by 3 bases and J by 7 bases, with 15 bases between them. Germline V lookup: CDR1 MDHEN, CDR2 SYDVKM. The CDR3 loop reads CASSFSGATFGYTF. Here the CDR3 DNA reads TGTGCCAGCAGTTTCTCAGGGGCAACGTTTGGCTACACCTTC.

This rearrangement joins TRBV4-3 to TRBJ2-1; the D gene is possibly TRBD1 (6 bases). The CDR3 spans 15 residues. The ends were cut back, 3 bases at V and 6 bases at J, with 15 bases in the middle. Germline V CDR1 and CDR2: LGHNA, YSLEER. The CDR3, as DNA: TGCGCCAGCAGCCAGGGGGCAGAATGGACCAATGAGCAGTTCTTC. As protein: CASSQGAEWTNEQFF.

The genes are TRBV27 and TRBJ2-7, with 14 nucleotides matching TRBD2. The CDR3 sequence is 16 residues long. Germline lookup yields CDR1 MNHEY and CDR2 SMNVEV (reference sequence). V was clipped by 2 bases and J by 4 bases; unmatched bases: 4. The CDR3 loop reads CASSLVGTSGGYEQYF. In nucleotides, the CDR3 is TGTGCCAGCAGTTTAGTGGGGACTAGCGGGGGATACGAGCAGTACTTC.

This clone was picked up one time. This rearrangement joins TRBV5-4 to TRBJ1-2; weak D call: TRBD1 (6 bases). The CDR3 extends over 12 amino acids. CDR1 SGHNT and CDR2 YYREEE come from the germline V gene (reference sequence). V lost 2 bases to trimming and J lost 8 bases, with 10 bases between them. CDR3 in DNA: TGTGCCAGCAGCTTACAGGGCAAAGGCTACACCTTC. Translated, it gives CASSLQGKGYTF. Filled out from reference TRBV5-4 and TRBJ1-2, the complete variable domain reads ETGVTQSPTHLIKTRGQQVTLRCSSQSGHNTVSWYQQALGQGPQFIFQYYREEENGRGNFPPRFSGLQFPNYSSELNVNALELDDSALYLCASSLQGKGYTFGSGTRLTVV.

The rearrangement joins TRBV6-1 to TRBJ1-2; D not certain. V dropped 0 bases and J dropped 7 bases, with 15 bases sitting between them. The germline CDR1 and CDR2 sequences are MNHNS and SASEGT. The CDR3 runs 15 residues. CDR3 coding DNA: TGTGCCAGCAGTGAAGCCTTGAGGGTTTTCTCTGGCTACACCTTC. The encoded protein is CASSEALRVFSGYTF.

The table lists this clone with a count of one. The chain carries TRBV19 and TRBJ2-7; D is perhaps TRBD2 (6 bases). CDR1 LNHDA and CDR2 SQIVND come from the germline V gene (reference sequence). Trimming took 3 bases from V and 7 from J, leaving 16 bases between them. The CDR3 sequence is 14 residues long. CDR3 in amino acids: CASSIDRDSQEQYF. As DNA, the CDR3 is TGTGCCAGTAGTATCGACCGGGACTCACAAGAGCAGTACTTC.

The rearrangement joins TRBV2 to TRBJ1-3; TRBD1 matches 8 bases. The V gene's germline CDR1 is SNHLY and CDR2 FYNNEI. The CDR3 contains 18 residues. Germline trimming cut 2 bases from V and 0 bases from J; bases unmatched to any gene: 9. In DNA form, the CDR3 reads TGTGCCAGCAGTGAAATGAGGACAGGGCTCTTCTCTGGAAACACCATATATTTT. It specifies CASSEMRTGLFSGNTIYF.

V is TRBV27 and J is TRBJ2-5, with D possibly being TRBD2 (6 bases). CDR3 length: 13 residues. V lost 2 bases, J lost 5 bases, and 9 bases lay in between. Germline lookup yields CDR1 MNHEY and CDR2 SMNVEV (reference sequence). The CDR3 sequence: CASSLIGGETQYF. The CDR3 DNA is TGTGCCAGCAGTTTAATTGGGGGGGAGACCCAGTACTTC.

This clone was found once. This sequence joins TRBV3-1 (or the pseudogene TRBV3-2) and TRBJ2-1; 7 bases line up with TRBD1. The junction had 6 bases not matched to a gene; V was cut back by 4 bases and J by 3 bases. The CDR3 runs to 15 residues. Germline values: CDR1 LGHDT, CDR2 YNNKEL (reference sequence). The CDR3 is CASSPYRGIYNEQFF. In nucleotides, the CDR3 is TGTGCCAGCAGCCCTTACAGGGGCATCTACAATGAGCAGTTCTTC.

The CDR3 loop reads CASSRGRTDTQYF. The CDR3 DNA reads TGTGCCAGCTCGCGGGGGCGCACAGATACGCAGTATTTT. The chain recombines TRBV7-9 with TRBJ2-3; perhaps TRBD2 as D (7 bases). The V end lost 8 bases, the J end lost 1 base, and 10 bases lay between the germline ends. CDR3 length: 13 residues. Germline-derived CDR1 and CDR2 are SEHNR and FQNEAQ (reference sequence).

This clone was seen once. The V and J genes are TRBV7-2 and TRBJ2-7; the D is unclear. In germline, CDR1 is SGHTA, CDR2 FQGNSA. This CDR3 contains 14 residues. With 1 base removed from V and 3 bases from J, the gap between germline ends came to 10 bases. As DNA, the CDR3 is TGTGCCAGCAGCTTAGGTCCCTCCCTCTACGAGCAGTACTTC. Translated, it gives CASSLGPSLYEQYF.

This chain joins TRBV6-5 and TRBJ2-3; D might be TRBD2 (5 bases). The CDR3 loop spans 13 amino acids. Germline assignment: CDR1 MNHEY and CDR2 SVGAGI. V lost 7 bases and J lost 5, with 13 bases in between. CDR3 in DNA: TGTGCCAGCAACCAAAACAGCGGAGATACGCAGTATTTT. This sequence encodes CASNQNSGDTQYF.

The CDR3 is CASSPRWGGIATYGYTF. The CDR3 coding sequence is TGCGCCAGCAGCCCACGGTGGGGAGGGATTGCCACCTATGGCTACACCTTC. V usage is TRBV5-1 and J usage is TRBJ1-2; D is ambiguous. This CDR3 comprises 17 residues. The germline gives CDR1 SGHRS, CDR2 YFSETQ. Trimming took off 4 bases at V and 4 bases at J, with 23 bases between the two ends.

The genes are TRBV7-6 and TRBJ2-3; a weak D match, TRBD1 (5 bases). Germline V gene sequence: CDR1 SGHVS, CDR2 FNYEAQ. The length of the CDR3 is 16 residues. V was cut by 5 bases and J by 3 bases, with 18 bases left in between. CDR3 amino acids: CASSRTLKGVTDTQYF. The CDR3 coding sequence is TGTGCCAGCAGCCGGACCCTGAAAGGGGTGACAGATACGCAGTATTTT.

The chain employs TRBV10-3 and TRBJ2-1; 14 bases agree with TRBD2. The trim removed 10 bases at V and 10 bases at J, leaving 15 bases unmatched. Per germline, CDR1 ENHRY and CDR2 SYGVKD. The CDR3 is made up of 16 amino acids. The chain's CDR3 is CATNEEGLAGDREQFF. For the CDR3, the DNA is TGTGCCACCAACGAAGAGGGACTAGCGGGAGACAGGGAGCAGTTCTTC.

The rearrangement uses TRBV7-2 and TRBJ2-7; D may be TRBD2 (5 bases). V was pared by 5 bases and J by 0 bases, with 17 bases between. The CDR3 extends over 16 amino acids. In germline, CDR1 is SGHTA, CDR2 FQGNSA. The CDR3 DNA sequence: TGTGCCAGCAGCACGAACCGGGCCACTAGCTCCTACGAGCAGTACTTC. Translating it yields CASSTNRATSSYEQYF.

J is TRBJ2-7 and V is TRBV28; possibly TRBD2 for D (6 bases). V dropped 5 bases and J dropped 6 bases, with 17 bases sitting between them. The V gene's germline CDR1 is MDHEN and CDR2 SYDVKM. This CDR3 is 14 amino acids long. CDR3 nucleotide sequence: TGTGCCAGCAGTCCGAACCGGGAGCCACGCGAGCAGTACTTC. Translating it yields CASSPNREPREQYF. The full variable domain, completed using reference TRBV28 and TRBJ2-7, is DVKVTQSSRYLVKRTGEKVFLECVQDMDHENMFWYRQDPGLGLRLIYFSYDVKMKEKGDIPEGYSVSREKKERFSLILESASTNQTSMYLCASSPNREPREQYFGPGTRLTVT.

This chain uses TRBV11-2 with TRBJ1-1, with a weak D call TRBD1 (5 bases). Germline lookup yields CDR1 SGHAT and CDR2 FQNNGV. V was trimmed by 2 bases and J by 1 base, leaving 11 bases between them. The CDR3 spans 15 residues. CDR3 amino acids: CASSLTTASNTEAFF. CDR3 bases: TGTGCCAGCAGCTTAACGACAGCTTCGAACACTGAAGCTTTCTTT.

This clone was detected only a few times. The CDR3 sequence: CASSGGQANYGYTF. DNA for the CDR3: TGTGCCAGCAGCGGCGGACAGGCTAACTATGGCTACACCTTC. The chain combines TRBV7-9 with TRBJ1-2; the match to TRBD1 covers 7 bases. In germline, CDR1 is SEHNR, CDR2 FQNEAQ (reference sequence). This CDR3 contains 14 residues. The junction had 3 bases not matched to a gene; V was cut back by 5 bases and J by 0 bases. The full variable domain, with the rest looked up from reference TRBV7-9 and TRBJ1-2, is DTGVSQNPRHKITKRGQNVTFRCDPISEHNRLYWYRQTLGQGPEFLTYFQNEAQLEKSRLLSDRFSAERPKGSFSTLEIQRTEQGDSAMYLCASSGGQANYGYTFGSGTRLTVV.

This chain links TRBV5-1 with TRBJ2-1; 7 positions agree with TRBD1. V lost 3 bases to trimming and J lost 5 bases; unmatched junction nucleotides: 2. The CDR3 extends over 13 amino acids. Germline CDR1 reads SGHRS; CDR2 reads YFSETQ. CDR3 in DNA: TGCGCCAGCAGCTGGGGGACAGACAATGAGCAGTTCTTC. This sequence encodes CASSWGTDNEQFF. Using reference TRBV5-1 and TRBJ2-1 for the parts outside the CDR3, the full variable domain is KAGVTQTPRYLIKTRGQQVTLSCSPISGHRSVSWYQQTPGQGLQFLFEYFSETQRNKGNFPGRFSGRQFSNSRSEMNVSTLELGDSALYLCASSWGTDNEQFFGPGTRLTVL.

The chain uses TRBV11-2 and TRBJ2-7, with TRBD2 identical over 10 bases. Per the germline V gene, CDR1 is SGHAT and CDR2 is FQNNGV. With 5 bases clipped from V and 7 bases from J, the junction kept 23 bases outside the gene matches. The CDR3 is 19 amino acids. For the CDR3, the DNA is TGTGCCAGCAGCACTTTACCAAAACCTAGCGGGAGAGATATACGGGAGCAGTACTTC. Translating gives CASSTLPKPSGRDIREQYF.

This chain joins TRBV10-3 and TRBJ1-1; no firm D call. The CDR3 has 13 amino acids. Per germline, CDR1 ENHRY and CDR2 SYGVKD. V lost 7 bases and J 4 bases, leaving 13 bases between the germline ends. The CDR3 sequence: CAINRSGGTEAFF. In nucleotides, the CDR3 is TGTGCCATCAACCGCTCAGGTGGCACTGAAGCTTTCTTT.

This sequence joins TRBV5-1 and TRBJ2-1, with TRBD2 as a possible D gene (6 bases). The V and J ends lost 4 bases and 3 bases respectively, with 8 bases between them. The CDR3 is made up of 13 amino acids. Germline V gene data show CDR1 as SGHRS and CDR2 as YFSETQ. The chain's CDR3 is CASSGGLYNEQFF. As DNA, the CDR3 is TGCGCCAGCAGCGGGGGACTCTACAATGAGCAGTTCTTC.

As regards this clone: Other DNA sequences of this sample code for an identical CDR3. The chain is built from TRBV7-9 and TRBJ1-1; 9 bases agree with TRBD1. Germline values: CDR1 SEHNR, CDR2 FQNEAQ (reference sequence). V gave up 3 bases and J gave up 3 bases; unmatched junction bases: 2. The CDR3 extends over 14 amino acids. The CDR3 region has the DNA TGTGCCAGCAGCTTGGGACAGGGTGACACTGAAGCTTTCTTT. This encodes CASSLGQGDTEAFF.

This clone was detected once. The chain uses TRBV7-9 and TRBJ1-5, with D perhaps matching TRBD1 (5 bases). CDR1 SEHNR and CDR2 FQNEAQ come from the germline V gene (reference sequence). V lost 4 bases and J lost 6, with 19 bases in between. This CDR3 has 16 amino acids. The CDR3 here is CASSSGEGWAAQPQHF. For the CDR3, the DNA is TGTGCCAGCAGCTCCGGGGAGGGGTGGGCGGCTCAGCCCCAGCATTTT.

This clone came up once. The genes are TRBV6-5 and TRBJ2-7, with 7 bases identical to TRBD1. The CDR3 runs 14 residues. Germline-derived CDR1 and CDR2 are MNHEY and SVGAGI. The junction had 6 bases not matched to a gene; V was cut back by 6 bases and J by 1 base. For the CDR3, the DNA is TGTGCCAGCAGCCGGGGACAGCCTTCCTACGAGCAGTACTTC. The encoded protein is CASSRGQPSYEQYF.

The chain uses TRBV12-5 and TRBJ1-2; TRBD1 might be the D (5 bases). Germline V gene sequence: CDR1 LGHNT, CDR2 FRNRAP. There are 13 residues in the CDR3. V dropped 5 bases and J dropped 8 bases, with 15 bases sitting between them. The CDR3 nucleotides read TGTGCTAGTGGTACCTCTGCGGGGGAAGGCTACACCTTC. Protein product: CASGTSAGEGYTF.